This TCR beta chain was identified during a study of blood T cell repertoires in COVID-19. Study in general: Acute and convalescent COVID-19 samples came from the United States, Italy and Spain. T cells, B-cell-depleted T cells, or PBMCs supplied cDNA or gDNA.

Original analysis: Amplification of reference gene primers was used by the study to estimate nucleated cell counts. Data came from immunoSEQ multiplex PCR; TCRdb stores just in-frame clones and leaves some out. That table furnishes V, J and clone size, whereas the DNA furnished D and trimming. The table lists fewer than 200,000 clones, 76% of them singletons, with 3.7% in the top ten. V lost 4 bases, J lost 4 bases, and 9 bases stayed unmatched. Germline-derived CDR1 and CDR2 are LNHDA and SQIVND (reference sequence). This CDR3 contains 15 residues. The chain combines TRBV19 with TRBJ1-2, with TRBD1 matching 7 bases. This receptor was obtained from an elderly woman with acute or convalescent COVID-19. Source material: peripheral blood. This chain's CDR3 is CASSTQYRGAYGYTF. CDR3 nucleotides: TGTGCCAGTAGTACCCAATACAGGGGCGCCTATGGCTACACCTTC.